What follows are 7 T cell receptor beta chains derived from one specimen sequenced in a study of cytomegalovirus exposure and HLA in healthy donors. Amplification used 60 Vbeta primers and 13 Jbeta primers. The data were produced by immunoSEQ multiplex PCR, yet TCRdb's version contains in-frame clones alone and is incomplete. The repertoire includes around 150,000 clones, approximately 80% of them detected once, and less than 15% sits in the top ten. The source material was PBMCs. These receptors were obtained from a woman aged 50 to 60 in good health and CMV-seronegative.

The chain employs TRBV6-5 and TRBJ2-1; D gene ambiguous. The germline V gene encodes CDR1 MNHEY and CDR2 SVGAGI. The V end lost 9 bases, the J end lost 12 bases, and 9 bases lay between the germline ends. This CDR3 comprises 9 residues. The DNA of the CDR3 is TGTGCCAGTGACGGGTCGCAGTTCTTC. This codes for CASDGSQFF.

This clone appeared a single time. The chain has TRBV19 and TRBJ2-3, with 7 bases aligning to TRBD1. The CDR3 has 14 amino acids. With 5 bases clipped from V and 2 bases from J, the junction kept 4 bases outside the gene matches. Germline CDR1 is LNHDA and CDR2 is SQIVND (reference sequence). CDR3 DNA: TGTGCCAGTAGTTGGGACAGCCACACAGATACGCAGTATTTT. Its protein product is CASSWDSHTDTQYF.

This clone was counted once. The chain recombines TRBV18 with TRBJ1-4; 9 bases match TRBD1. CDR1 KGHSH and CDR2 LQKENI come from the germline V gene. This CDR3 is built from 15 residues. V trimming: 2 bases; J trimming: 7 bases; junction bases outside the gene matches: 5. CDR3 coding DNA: TGTGCCAGCTCACCAGGGGACAGGGAGGTTGAAAAACTGTTTTTT. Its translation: CASSPGDREVEKLFF.

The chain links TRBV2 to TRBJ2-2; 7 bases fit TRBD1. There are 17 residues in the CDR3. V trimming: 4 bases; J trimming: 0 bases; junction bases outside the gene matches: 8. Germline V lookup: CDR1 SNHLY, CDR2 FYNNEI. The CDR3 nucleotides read TGTGCCAGCAGTGGCCCCCTGGACAGGCCGAACACCGGGGAGCTGTTTTTT. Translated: CASSGPLDRPNTGELFF.

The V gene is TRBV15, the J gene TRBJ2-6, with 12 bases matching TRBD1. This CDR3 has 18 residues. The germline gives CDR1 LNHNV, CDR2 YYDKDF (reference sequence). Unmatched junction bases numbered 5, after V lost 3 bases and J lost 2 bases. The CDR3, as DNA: TGTGCCACCAGCAGGGCGGGACAGGGGGCGCCTGGGGCCAACGTCCTGACTTTC. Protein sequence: CATSRAGQGAPGANVLTF.

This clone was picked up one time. The CDR3 nucleotides read TGTGCCAGCAGCCTGGGACAGGACTATGGCTACACCTTC. Translating gives CASSLGQDYGYTF. The V gene is TRBV5-6, the J gene TRBJ1-2; 8 bases are shared with TRBD1. The V and J ends lost 4 bases and 3 bases, in that order; junction bases with no gene match: 2. Germline CDR1 reads SGHDT; CDR2 reads YYEEEE. This CDR3 has 13 residues.

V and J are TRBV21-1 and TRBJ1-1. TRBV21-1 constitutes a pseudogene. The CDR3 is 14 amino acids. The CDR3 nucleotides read TGTGCCAGCGCCGGGCGGGGGGCGGAGGCTGAAGCTTTCTTT. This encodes CASAGRGAEAEAFF.